This T cell receptor (beta chain) is drawn from a study of identical twins. Whole-study results and caveats: The same donors were not followed; conclusions instead depended on cross-sectional statistical analysis.

A single record per CDR3 protein comes from TCRdb applying MiXCR to the 5' RACE reads. The sample has some 560,000 distinct CDR3 sequences; 7.5% to 10% are singletons. Worth noting for this clonotype: As yet, its antigen is unknown.

The germline CDR1 and CDR2 sequences are MNHEY and SMNVEV (reference sequence). Deletions cut 5 bases from V and 0 bases from J, with 8 bases between. The CDR3 length is 13 residues. These sequences were also reported in another study, on yellow fever vaccine responses in identical twins.

Specimen: PBMCs. The genes are TRBV27 and TRBJ2-7; D unresolved. This TCR came from a young woman in good health. The CDR3 region has the DNA TGTGCCAGCAGTCCGCGGATCTCCTACGAGCAGTACTTC. This translates into CASSPRISYEQYF.